Listed below are T cell receptor beta chains from one sample, sequenced in a study of blood T cell repertoires in COVID-19. The repertoire was sequenced with immunoSEQ multiplex PCR; TCRdb's copy has only in-frame clones and lacks some. Of roughly 200,000 clones listed, approximately 90% are singletons. Input material: peripheral blood. All receptors come from a man in his sixties who had recovered from COVID-19. CDR3s include the opening cysteine and the closing phenylalanine or tryptophan. D genes are given only for firm matches. The listing skips clone size in some rows; elsewhere it reads once, few, many or a size class.

J,V,size,D,CDR3,DNA
TRBJ2-2,TRBV12-5,-,-,CASGKPLSPRTGSPGELFF,TGTGCTAGTGGTAAACCCCTCTCGCCGAGAACTGGTTCCCCCGGGGAGCTGTTTTTT
TRBJ1-2,TRBV14,-,-,CASSTGEDYGYTF,TGTGCCAGCAGCACCGGGGAGGACTATGGCTACACCTTC
TRBJ1-2,TRBV27,-,-,CASSFGLGSQSGYGYTF,TGTGCCAGCAGTTTTGGGCTTGGGTCTCAGTCAGGCTATGGCTACACCTTC
TRBJ2-1,TRBV7-3,-,TRBD2,CASSSGLAGREQFF,TGTGCCAGCAGCTCCGGACTAGCGGGGCGTGAGCAGTTCTTC
TRBJ2-1,TRBV18,once,TRBD2,CASSPAVAGGTNEQFF,TGTGCCAGCTCACCCGCTGTAGCGGGAGGGACTAATGAGCAGTTCTTC
TRBJ2-2,TRBV9,-,TRBD1,CASSVPGQGSGELFF,TGTGCCAGCAGCGTCCCGGGACAGGGATCCGGGGAGCTGTTTTTT
TRBJ1-3,TRBV27,-,-,CASSLDTGNTIYF,TGTGCCAGCAGTTTGGACACTGGAAACACCATATATTTT
TRBJ2-7,TRBV7-6,few,TRBD2,CASSLQASGTYEQYF,TGTGCCAGCAGTCTCCAGGCTAGCGGTACCTACGAGCAGTACTTC
TRBJ2-1,TRBV28,-,-,CASSLGAVSYNEQFF,TGTGCCAGCAGTTTAGGGGCAGTTTCCTACAATGAGCAGTTCTTC
TRBJ2-1,TRBV19,-,TRBD2,CASSIDSGLAGDLEFF,TGTGCCAGTAGTATAGATAGCGGACTAGCGGGGGATCTAGAGTTCTTC
TRBJ1-2,TRBV14,-,-,CASSQDEGVNYGYTF,TGTGCCAGCAGCCAAGATGAAGGAGTGAACTATGGCTACACCTTC
TRBJ2-5,TRBV7-2,-,-,CASSVGGAETQYF,TGTGCCAGCAGTGTTGGGGGCGCGGAGACCCAGTACTTC
TRBJ2-1,TRBV25-1,-,TRBD1,CASSLDRGAVNEQFF,TGTGCCAGCAGCTTGGACAGGGGCGCCGTTAATGAGCAGTTCTTC
TRBJ2-1,TRBV18,-,-,CASSLQGPGNEQFF,TGTGCCAGCTCACTGCAGGGGCCGGGAAATGAGCAGTTCTTC
TRBJ2-1,TRBV27,once,TRBD2,CATMSTSGGSYNEQFF,TGTGCCACGATGTCGACTAGCGGGGGCTCCTACAATGAGCAGTTCTTC
TRBJ1-5,TRBV19,-,TRBD1,CASSIIWDSIQPQHF,TGTGCCAGTAGTATAATTTGGGACAGTATTCAGCCCCAGCATTTT
TRBJ1-2,TRBV27,-,-,CASSFLPTGPSGYTF,TGTGCCAGCAGTTTCCTGCCGACAGGTCCGTCGGGCTACACCTTC
TRBJ2-3,TRBV30,-,TRBD2,CASRASGGPTDTQYF,TGTGCCTCGAGGGCTAGCGGGGGCCCCACAGATACGCAGTATTTT
TRBJ1-3,TRBV2,-,TRBD1,CASSAQGGRGNTIYF,TGTGCCAGCAGTGCCCAGGGGGGACGTGGAAACACCATATATTTT
TRBJ1-1,TRBV19,-,-,CASLGKADTEAFF,TGTGCCAGCCTCGGGAAGGCGGACACTGAAGCTTTCTTT
TRBJ2-5,TRBV3-1/TRBV3-2,-,-,CASSQDSETQYF,TGTGCCAGCAGCCAAGATTCGGAGACCCAGTACTTC
TRBJ1-5,TRBV3-1/TRBV3-2,-,-,CASSQDGGGSNQPQHF,TGTGCCAGCAGTCAAGATGGGGGGGGTAGCAATCAGCCCCAGCATTTT
TRBJ2-1,TRBV5-1,-,-,CASNPTGVGNEQFF,TGCGCCAGCAATCCAACGGGAGTGGGGAATGAGCAGTTCTTC
TRBJ2-2,TRBV13,few,-,CASSRGRPTGELFF,TGTGCCAGCAGCAGGGGTCGACCGACCGGGGAGCTGTTTTTT
TRBJ2-7,TRBV3-1/TRBV3-2,-,TRBD1,CASSRAGQGAYEQYF,TGTGCCAGCAGCCGGGCGGGACAGGGCGCCTACGAGCAGTACTTC
TRBJ1-1,TRBV6-5,-,TRBD1,CASSYGGGMNTEAFF,TGTGCCAGCAGTTACGGAGGGGGCATGAACACTGAAGCTTTCTTT
TRBJ2-5,TRBV9,-,-,CASSPGGWETQYF,TGTGCCAGCAGCCCAGGGGGGTGGGAGACCCAGTACTTC
TRBJ1-2,TRBV7-2,-,-,CATSYGYTF,TGTGCCACCTCCTATGGCTACACCTTC
TRBJ2-1,TRBV7-9,-,TRBD2,CASSPLVSAGTYNEQFF,TGTGCCAGCAGCCCCCTAGTTTCAGCGGGGACCTACAATGAGCAGTTCTTC
TRBJ1-1,TRBV30,once,TRBD1,CAWSPGTGVIEAFF,TGTGCCTGGAGTCCCGGGACAGGGGTAATTGAAGCTTTCTTT
TRBJ1-2,TRBV20-1,many,-,CSASLNTGNYGYTF,TGCAGTGCTAGTCTCAATACAGGGAACTATGGCTACACCTTC
TRBJ1-5,TRBV30,-,-,CAWRGPGSNQPQHF,TGTGCCTGGAGAGGGCCAGGGAGCAATCAGCCCCAGCATTTT
TRBJ2-1,TRBV21-1,-,-,CASSKGKRLAEQFF,TGTGCCAGCAGCAAAGGTAAAAGACTAGCCGAGCAGTTCTTC
TRBJ1-5,TRBV30,-,-,CAWNGDSNQPQHF,TGTGCCTGGAACGGGGATAGCAATCAGCCCCAGCATTTT
TRBJ2-4,TRBV3-1/TRBV3-2,-,TRBD1,CASSLSGSGTDKNIQYF,TGTGCCAGCAGCCTTTCAGGCTCCGGGACAGACAAAAACATTCAGTACTTC
TRBJ1-5,TRBV19,-,TRBD1,CASTDLGQGSNQPQHF,TGTGCCAGTACCGATTTGGGACAGGGAAGCAATCAGCCCCAGCATTTT
TRBJ1-2,TRBV5-6,-,TRBD1,CASSSQGAWYGYTF,TGTGCCAGCAGCTCTCAGGGGGCTTGGTATGGCTACACCTTC
TRBJ1-5,TRBV18,-,TRBD1,CASSSTTGGRQPQHF,TGTGCCAGCTCATCTACAACAGGGGGCCGACAGCCCCAGCATTTT
TRBJ2-2,TRBV3-1/TRBV3-2,once,-,CASRHLVAGTGELFF,TGTGCCAGCAGGCACCTTGTAGCAGGGACCGGGGAGCTGTTTTTT